One sample yielded the 12 T cell receptor beta chains listed below, sequenced in a study of blood T cell repertoires in COVID-19. The protocol was immunoSEQ multiplex PCR, while the TCRdb copy is restricted to in-frame clones and leaves out a portion. The sample lists 130,000 or so clones, roughly 90% seen once, with roughly 2.1% in the top ten. The sequenced sample consisted of peripheral blood. The receptors shown here come from a man aged 65 to 85 with active COVID-19.

This clone showed up just once. V gene TRBV7-2 combines with J gene TRBJ2-3; TRBD2 aligns across 12 bases. The CDR3 runs to 17 residues. Per the germline V gene, CDR1 is SGHTA and CDR2 is FQGNSA. V gave up 1 base and J gave up 6 bases; unmatched junction bases: 8. CDR3 DNA: TGTGCCAGCAGCTTAGGGGCTCTAGCGGGAGGGAAGGATACGCAGTATTTT. Protein product: CASSLGALAGGKDTQYF.

The rearrangement links TRBV11-2 to TRBJ2-1, with 7 positions matching TRBD1. Germline values: CDR1 SGHAT, CDR2 FQNNGV. J lost 4 bases, V lost 5 bases, and 5 bases had no gene match. This CDR3 comprises 14 residues. This chain's CDR3 is CASSPTDRYNEQFF. Written as DNA, the CDR3 is TGTGCCAGCAGCCCTACGGACAGGTACAATGAGCAGTTCTTC.

This chain uses TRBV19 with TRBJ1-2; the D gene is possibly TRBD1 (6 bases). Germline CDR1 LNHDA, CDR2 SQIVND (reference sequence). The germline V and J ends were trimmed by 10 bases and 6 bases, with 15 bases remaining between them. CDR3 length: 12 amino acids. The DNA for the CDR3 is TGTGCCACCTTAAATAGGGGGAATGGCTACACCTTC. Protein: CATLNRGNGYTF.

The V call is TRBV28, the J call TRBJ1-5, with D perhaps TRBD1 (6 bases). V dropped 2 bases and J dropped 0 bases, with 8 bases sitting between them. Germline assignment: CDR1 MDHEN and CDR2 SYDVKM. The CDR3 sequence is 15 residues long. CDR3 bases: TGTGCCAGCAGTTTAGACAGGTTTAGCAATCAGCCCCAGCATTTT. Translating gives CASSLDRFSNQPQHF. Variable domain in full (rest from reference TRBV28 and TRBJ1-5): DVKVTQSSRYLVKRTGEKVFLECVQDMDHENMFWYRQDPGLGLRLIYFSYDVKMKEKGDIPEGYSVSREKKERFSLILESASTNQTSMYLCASSLDRFSNQPQHFGDGTRLSIL.

V usage is TRBV20-1 and J usage is TRBJ1-2, with 8 bases that match TRBD1. The CDR3 is made up of 13 amino acids. V trimming: 3 bases; J trimming: 8 bases; junction bases outside the gene matches: 8. The germline V gene encodes CDR1 DFQATT and CDR2 SNEGSKA (reference sequence). CDR3 coding DNA: TGCAGTGCTAGTGGGGACAGGCCGGCGGGCTACACCTTC. It is translated as CSASGDRPAGYTF.

The genes are TRBV28 and TRBJ2-7, with D possibly being TRBD2 (5 bases). Trimming cost V 6 bases and J 6 bases, with 15 bases left between them. Germline V gene lookup returns CDR1 MDHEN and CDR2 SYDVKM. This CDR3 is 13 amino acids long. The CDR3 coding sequence is TGTGCCAGCAGCTTGGACTCCCTTGGCGAGCAGTACTTC. Translated, it gives CASSLDSLGEQYF.

The genes are TRBV7-2 and TRBJ2-2; D is possibly TRBD2 (5 bases). Trimming left V 0 bases short and J 6 bases short, with 11 bases between. The CDR3 sequence is 15 residues long. CDR1 is SGHTA, CDR2 FQGNSA, per germline. The DNA for the CDR3 is TGTGCCAGCAGCTTAGCGGGAGTGGGCCCCGGGGAGCTGTTTTTT. Translated, it gives CASSLAGVGPGELFF.

V is TRBV24-1 and J is TRBJ2-7, with TRBD1 matching 12 bases. CDR3 size: 17 residues. The ends lost 5 bases at V and 4 bases at J; junction bases unmatched: 11. From germline, CDR1 is KGHDR and CDR2 SFDVKD. The CDR3 region is CATSGGPGTGGPYEQYF. CDR3 bases: TGTGCCACCAGTGGGGGCCCTGGGACAGGGGGCCCTTACGAGCAGTACTTC.

The chain couples TRBV30 to TRBJ1-2, with TRBD1 matching over 7 bases. Per the germline V gene, CDR1 is GTSNPN and CDR2 is SVGIG (reference sequence). Trimming at V came to 1 base and at J to 5 bases, leaving 7 bases not matched to a gene. CDR3 length equals 14 residues. CDR3: CAWSGRDRRYGYTF. The CDR3 DNA sequence: TGTGCCTGGAGTGGCCGGGACAGACGGTATGGCTACACCTTC. The whole variable domain, remainder taken from reference TRBV30 and TRBJ1-2, is SQTIHQWPATLVQPVGSPLSLECTVEGTSNPNLYWYRQAAGRGLQLLFYSVGIGQISSEVPQNLSASRPQDRQFILSSKKLLLSDSGFYLCAWSGRDRRYGYTFGSGTRLTVV.

The V call is TRBV27, the J call TRBJ1-2, with a tentative D call TRBD1 (6 bases). The ends were cut back, 5 bases at V and 4 bases at J, with 11 bases in the middle. CDR1 and CDR2 (germline): MNHEY, SMNVEV (reference sequence). The CDR3 runs to 13 residues. CDR3 nucleotide sequence: TGTGCCAGCAGTGCTGGACAGTTCTATGGCTACACCTTC. Translation: CASSAGQFYGYTF.

The rearrangement joins TRBV6-1 to TRBJ2-7, with 8 bases that match TRBD1. V trimming: 2 bases; J trimming: 0 bases; junction bases outside the gene matches: 6. The CDR3 sequence is 16 residues long. Germline CDR1 MNHNS, CDR2 SASEGT. CDR3 nucleotides: TGTGCCAGCAGTGAACGTCGACAGGGGCGCTCCTACGAGCAGTACTTC. It translates to CASSERRQGRSYEQYF.

V gene TRBV28 combines with J gene TRBJ2-5; 7 nucleotides match TRBD1. The germline CDR1 and CDR2 sequences are MDHEN and SYDVKM. This CDR3 comprises 18 residues. V was clipped by 5 bases and J by 1 base; unmatched bases: 16. CDR3 loop: CASSGSLWSRGSQETQYF. The CDR3 nucleotides are TGTGCCAGCAGTGGGAGCCTATGGTCCAGGGGGAGCCAAGAGACCCAGTACTTC. The full variable domain, in which reference TRBV28 and TRBJ2-5 provide the parts outside the CDR3, is DVKVTQSSRYLVKRTGEKVFLECVQDMDHENMFWYRQDPGLGLRLIYFSYDVKMKEKGDIPEGYSVSREKKERFSLILESASTNQTSMYLCASSGSLWSRGSQETQYFGPGTRLLVL.